These 3 T cell receptor beta chains share one sample of origin, sequenced in a study of CD4 T cells in relation to SARS-CoV-2 and coronaviruses. Unexposed donor CD4+ T cells date from 2011-2018, before the COVID-19 pandemic. Method: immunoSEQ multiplex PCR; TCRdb's copy keeps in-frame clones and lacks some. Of approximately 64,000 clones in the sample, about 95% were seen once. Sequenced sample: naive CD4+ T cells from PBMCs. The sample's subset: naive CD4+ T cells isolated by negative enrichment. The receptors derive from a human donor in good health.

This sequence joins TRBV18 and TRBJ2-3; D possibly corresponds to TRBD1 (5 bases). This CDR3 is 13 amino acids long. The germline gives CDR1 KGHSH, CDR2 LQKENI. With 5 bases removed from V and 6 bases from J, the gap between germline ends came to 12 bases. In DNA, the CDR3 is TGTGCCAGCTCAGTTCAGGGTTGGGATACGCAGTATTTT. Protein: CASSVQGWDTQYF.

The chain uses TRBV11-2 and TRBJ1-1; D is ambiguous. The V gene lost 5 bases and the J gene lost 8 bases, with 15 bases spanning the gap. Germline loops: CDR1 SGHAT, CDR2 FQNNGV. The CDR3 spans 13 residues. CDR3: CASSNRGLMEAFF. DNA for the CDR3: TGTGCCAGCAGCAACCGAGGGTTAATGGAAGCTTTCTTT.

This chain uses TRBV9 with TRBJ2-1; TRBD2 matches at 8 bases. The CDR3 is 20 amino acids. The trim removed 0 bases at V and 3 bases at J, leaving 17 bases unmatched. Germline-derived CDR1 and CDR2 are SGDLS and YYNGEE. CDR3 sequence (DNA): TGTGCCAGCAGCGTAGGGGTCAGCGGGAGTACGATCCGATTCTACAATGAGCAGTTCTTC. Translation: CASSVGVSGSTIRFYNEQFF.